These 23 T cell receptor beta chains originate from one sample sequenced in a study of technical replicates of blood from a few donors. Sequenced by immunoSEQ multiplex PCR; TCRdb stores in-frame clones only, minus some. The sample carries more than 65,000 clones, about 90% recorded once. The sequenced sample was T cells isolated from PBMCs. Source of these receptors: a human donor in good health.

The CDR3 nucleotides read TGTGCCAGCTACACATCCGGGCAGCCCCAGCATTTT. Residues: CASYTSGQPQHF. The chain employs TRBV27 and TRBJ1-5; no clear D. The CDR3 contains 12 residues. Germline V gene data show CDR1 as MNHEY and CDR2 as SMNVEV (reference sequence). V was shortened by 8 bases and J by 7 bases, with 12 bases between the two germline ends.

The genes are TRBV15 and TRBJ2-6; D might be TRBD2 (6 bases). The CDR3 sequence is 17 residues long. Germline-derived CDR1 and CDR2 are LNHNV and YYDKDF (reference sequence). V was pared by 3 bases and J by 1 base, with 13 bases between. The CDR3 here is CATSSRDLGSGANVLTF. DNA for the CDR3: TGTGCCACCAGCAGCAGGGACTTGGGATCTGGGGCCAACGTCCTGACTTTC.

The chain has TRBV29-1 and TRBJ1-2, with a weak D call TRBD1 (5 bases). V gave up 5 bases and J gave up 8 bases, with 18 bases separating them. This CDR3 region has 13 residues. Germline-derived CDR1 and CDR2 are SQVTM and ANQGSEA. The CDR3 region is CSVLGVLSFGYTF. The CDR3 nucleotides are TGCAGCGTTTTAGGGGTGCTTTCGTTCGGCTACACCTTC.

The chain recombines TRBV5-1 with TRBJ1-4; D unresolved. V was trimmed by 4 bases and J by 8 bases, leaving 9 bases between them. Germline V CDR1 and CDR2: SGHRS, YFSETQ. This CDR3 has 12 amino acids. CDR3: CASSLDSEKLFF. In DNA form, the CDR3 reads TGCGCCAGCAGCCTAGATTCCGAAAAACTGTTTTTT.

J is TRBJ1-3 and V is TRBV29-1, with D maybe TRBD1 (5 bases). The CDR3 has 16 residues. Trimming removed 0 bases from V and 2 bases from J, with 14 bases in between. Looked up from germline, CDR1 is SQVTM and CDR2 is ANQGSEA. The CDR3 sequence: CSVEEGPGGTGNTIYF. The DNA for the CDR3 is TGCAGCGTTGAAGAGGGGCCCGGAGGGACTGGAAACACCATATATTTT.

The chain links TRBV6-5 to TRBJ2-5, with 10 positions matching TRBD1. The CDR3 is 13 amino acids. The V and J ends lost 10 bases and 4 bases, in that order; junction bases with no gene match: 6. CDR1 is MNHEY, CDR2 SVGAGI, per germline. The CDR3, as DNA: TGTGCCATAGGACAGGGGGGGGGAGAGACCCAGTACTTC. Protein sequence: CAIGQGGGETQYF.

The gene calls are TRBV6-1 and TRBJ1-4; possibly TRBD1 for D (6 bases). Germline V gene sequence: CDR1 MNHNS, CDR2 SASEGT. With 6 bases removed from V and 4 bases from J, the gap between germline ends came to 12 bases. This CDR3 has 14 residues. The CDR3 region is CASRAGEGNEKLFF. CDR3 in DNA: TGTGCCAGCAGAGCAGGGGAGGGTAATGAAAAACTGTTTTTT.

The J gene is TRBJ2-1, the V gene TRBV6-5; 13 bases line up with TRBD2. The CDR3 spans 15 residues. CDR1 and CDR2 from the germline V gene are MNHEY and SVGAGI. V shed 5 bases and J 8 bases; nucleotides not matched to a gene: 6. The chain's CDR3 is CASSQTSGRAHEQFF. CDR3 DNA: TGTGCCAGCAGTCAAACTAGCGGGAGGGCACATGAGCAGTTCTTC.

CDR3 in amino acids: CAISMSGKETQYF. As DNA, the CDR3 is TGTGCCATCTCTATGTCGGGGAAAGAGACCCAGTACTTC. The chain couples TRBV10-3 to TRBJ2-5, with a tentative D call TRBD2 (5 bases). The germline gives CDR1 ENHRY, CDR2 SYGVKD. The CDR3 loop spans 13 amino acids. Trimming pared 8 bases from V and 3 bases from J, leaving 13 bases between.

This clone was seen only once. The genes are TRBV4-3 and TRBJ1-4; D gene unclear. The CDR3 consists of 14 residues. Trimming left V 4 bases short and J 6 bases short, with 12 bases between. The V gene's germline CDR1 is LGHNA and CDR2 YSLEER. The DNA for the CDR3 is TGCGCCAGCAGCCTTGGGCATATCGATGAAAAACTGTTTTTT. Encoded protein: CASSLGHIDEKLFF.

The chain has TRBV18 and TRBJ1-1, with a tentative D call TRBD1 (6 bases). The CDR3 extends over 17 amino acids. V was pared by 2 bases and J by 2 bases, with 18 bases between. Germline CDR1 and CDR2: KGHSH and LQKENI. CDR3 coding DNA: TGTGCCAGCTCACCATTAAATTTTCCAGGGGTCAACACTGAAGCTTTCTTT. Translation: CASSPLNFPGVNTEAFF.

This chain joins TRBV4-1 and TRBJ1-4, with a possible D match to TRBD1 (6 bases). CDR3 length: 15 amino acids. Germline V gene lookup returns CDR1 MGHRA and CDR2 YSYEKL. V was cut by 3 bases and J by 8 bases, with 16 bases left in between. CDR3 in DNA: TGCGCCAGCAGCCACCAAACAGGGCGAGGGGAAAAACTGTTTTTT. As protein: CASSHQTGRGEKLFF.

CDR3: CASSLSREGNTEAFF. The CDR3 coding sequence is TGTGCCAGCAGTTTATCGAGGGAAGGAAACACTGAAGCTTTCTTT. This chain joins TRBV27 and TRBJ1-1; D ambiguous. Trimming removed 0 bases from V and 2 bases from J, with 10 bases in between. The germline V gene encodes CDR1 MNHEY and CDR2 SMNVEV (reference sequence). The CDR3 runs to 15 residues.

The chain employs TRBV2 and TRBJ1-5; D is undetermined. Trimming cost V 6 bases and J 2 bases, with 14 bases left between them. This CDR3 region has 15 residues. Germline V gene lookup returns CDR1 SNHLY and CDR2 FYNNEI. The CDR3 spells CASSELFYGNQPQHF. The CDR3 bases are TGTGCCAGCAGCGAACTTTTCTACGGCAATCAGCCCCAGCATTTT.

The chain employs TRBV2 and TRBJ2-3, with 8 positions matching TRBD2. The germline CDR1 and CDR2 sequences are SNHLY and FYNNEI. J gave up 5 bases and V 0 bases, and 4 bases lay outside the gene matches. This CDR3 contains 15 residues. This chain's CDR3 is CASSEAGLAGDTQYF. The CDR3 DNA follows: TGTGCCAGCAGTGAAGCGGGGCTAGCGGGAGATACGCAGTATTTT.

With regard to this clone: The sample contains more than one DNA sequence encoding this CDR3. The chain links TRBV9 to TRBJ2-3, with TRBD2 matching 10 bases. Per the germline V gene, CDR1 is SGDLS and CDR2 is YYNGEE. The CDR3 contains 16 residues. V shed 0 bases and J 9 bases; nucleotides not matched to a gene: 10. CDR3: CASSVGHSLAGVTQYF. The CDR3, as DNA: TGTGCCAGCAGCGTAGGCCATAGTCTAGCGGGAGTCACGCAGTATTTT. The full variable domain, rest sourced from reference TRBV9 and TRBJ2-3, is DSGVTQTPKHLITATGQRVTLRCSPRSGDLSVYWYQQSLDQGLQFLIQYYNGEERAKGNILERFSAQQFPDLHSELNLSSLELGDSALYFCASSVGHSLAGVTQYFGPGTRLTVL.

The chain carries TRBV5-1 and TRBJ2-5; a possible D gene is TRBD1 (5 bases). Germline CDR1 and CDR2: SGHRS and YFSETQ. Trimming removed 5 bases at V and 0 bases at J, with 11 bases between. CDR3 length: 14 amino acids. CDR3 protein: CASSFVDNQETQYF. In DNA form, the CDR3 reads TGCGCCAGCAGTTTTGTGGACAACCAAGAGACCCAGTACTTC.

The chain couples TRBV7-8 to TRBJ1-5; D unclear. Trimming stripped 1 base from V and 1 base from J, with 11 bases between. The CDR3 is 16 residues long. The germline gives CDR1 SGHVS, CDR2 FQNEAQ. Here the CDR3 reads CASSLVGPGSNQPQHF. The CDR3 coding sequence is TGTGCCAGCAGCTTAGTAGGCCCGGGGAGCAATCAGCCCCAGCATTTT. Combining the CDR3 with reference TRBV7-8 and TRBJ1-5 gives the whole variable domain GAGVSQSPRYKVAKRGQDVALRCDPISGHVSLFWYQQALGQGPEFLTYFQNEAQLDKSGLPSDRFFAERPEGSVSTLKIQRTQQEDSAVYLCASSLVGPGSNQPQHFGDGTRLSIL.

V and J are TRBV11-2 and TRBJ2-3; 13 positions agree with TRBD2. The CDR3 contains 16 residues. Trimming at V came to 7 bases and at J to 1 base, leaving 5 bases not matched to a gene. CDR1 is SGHAT and CDR2 is FQNNGV in the germline V gene. The CDR3 nucleotides are TGTGCCAGCACCCTTGGGACTAGCGGGGGCACAGATACGCAGTATTTT. Encoded protein: CASTLGTSGGTDTQYF.

The V gene is TRBV27, the J gene TRBJ2-7; 10 bases are shared with TRBD1. From germline, CDR1 is MNHEY and CDR2 SMNVEV (reference sequence). The CDR3 loop spans 15 amino acids. The V segment lost 6 bases and the J segment 4 bases; nucleotides outside the gene matches: 9. The CDR3 DNA reads TGTGCCAGCAGGACTCCGGGACAGGGGCTATACGAGCAGTACTTC. Amino acid sequence: CASRTPGQGLYEQYF.

The CDR3 nucleotides are TGTGCCAGCCTGGAGCCCAACCAAGAGACCCAGTACTTC. The encoded protein is CASLEPNQETQYF. The gene calls are TRBV11-1 and TRBJ2-5; D gene uncertain. Trimming took off 8 bases at V and 0 bases at J, with 10 bases between the two ends. The CDR3 totals 13 residues. CDR1 is SGHAT and CDR2 is FQDESV in the germline V gene (reference sequence).

The chain is built from TRBV7-3 and TRBJ1-1, with D perhaps matching TRBD1 (5 bases). Germline loops: CDR1 SGHTA, CDR2 FQGTGA. There are 14 residues in the CDR3. The ends were cut back, 5 bases at V and 5 bases at J, with 15 bases in the middle. The CDR3 region is CASSPQGWGTEAFF. The CDR3 region has the DNA TGTGCCAGCAGCCCTCAGGGATGGGGAACTGAAGCTTTCTTT. Drawing the rest from reference TRBV7-3 and TRBJ1-1, the complete variable domain is GAGVSQTPSNKVTEKGKYVELRCDPISGHTALYWYRQSLGQGPEFLIYFQGTGAADDSGLPNDRFFAVRPEGSVSTLKIQRTERGDSAVYLCASSPQGWGTEAFFGQGTRLTVV.

The genes are TRBV27 and TRBJ2-7; tentative D call: TRBD2 (6 bases). Trimming cost V 5 bases and J 4 bases, with 12 bases left between them. There are 13 residues in the CDR3. CDR1 MNHEY and CDR2 SMNVEV come from the germline V gene (reference sequence). CDR3 sequence reads: CASSHGTHYEQYF. The CDR3 bases are TGTGCCAGCAGTCACGGGACTCATTACGAGCAGTACTTC.